This TCR beta chain originates from a study of patients and donors after allogeneic stem cell transplantation. CDR1 is LGHNA, CDR2 YNFKEQ, per germline. The CDR3 totals 17 residues. Trimming at V came to 1 base and at J to 6 bases, leaving 8 bases not matched to a gene. TCRdb re-derived calls from the RT-PCR reads in MiXCR, one entry per CDR3 protein. Of about 410,000 distinct CDR3 sequences in the sample, roughly 16% were seen once. This TCR was recovered from a human donor who was either an allogeneic HSCT recipient or a stem cell or donor lymphocyte infusion donor (not recorded which). It is not recorded whose cells these are; they may come from a transplant donor. Sequencing was performed on blood, either unsorted or a sorted T cell fraction (not recorded which). This chain connects TRBV4-2 to TRBJ1-4; TRBD1 matches at 10 bases. CDR3 amino acids: CASSQGDRDRGDEKLFF. For the CDR3, the DNA is TGTGCCAGCAGCCAAGGAGACCGGGACAGGGGTGATGAAAAACTGTTTTTT.